This TCR beta chain was identified in a study of shared clonotypes between healthy human individuals (dated by TCRdb to 2019 to 2021). About the investigation overall: The cohort comprised two women and a few men aged 18 to 49 years. Blood TCR repertoires of about 5 healthy adults were deeply sequenced to estimate repertoire size and the extent of clonotype sharing between individuals. For each donor, CD4 naive and CD4 memory were each run on three plates, CD8 naive on two plates, and CD8 memory on one plate. Each donor's leukapheresis produced roughly between roughly 0.94 and 9.5 billion PBMCs. Different laboratories and diverse techniques were used to prepare libraries and sequence TCR repertoires, to increase sequencing depth and limit assay-specific biases. Overall results and qualifications from the work: Pairwise subsampling led to the expectation that sequencing depth would affect the degree of clonotype sharing among donors. Naive subsets generally had larger estimated clonotype richness than memory subsets. When a few donors were compared, the shared fraction of clonotypes was around 4.6% for naive CD4, roughly 3.4% for naive CD8, 2.3% for memory CD4, and around 0.37% for memory CD8. The small number of donors limited the genetic and exposure-history diversity represented. Rarefaction of sorted-subset datasets indicated incomplete sequencing despite the large sequencing depth. Sampling was restricted to blood, and TCR repertoires in tissues likely differ from the TCR repertoires found in blood. Clonotypes shared by all four sorted-subset donors showed higher generation probabilities than non-shared clonotypes.

The CDR3 contains 14 residues, cysteine and phenylalanine counted. The CDR3 DNA has 42 bases and is translated from base 1. The trim is 5 bases for V and 3 bases for J, with a gap of 12 bases between the germline ends. The germline V gene specifies SGHDT as CDR1 and YYEEEE as CDR2. On this clone: Its antigen is still unknown. No per-base quality is available; no much larger clone lies one base away.

CD8 naive samples were obtained by positive selection for CCR7 among CD45RO-negative cells, yielding a CD45RA+CCR7+ population from which TemRA cells were excluded. The donors were healthy, HIV-negative adults who had no recently reported acute infections or vaccinations. All donors were Caucasian adults living in Nashville, Tennessee, USA. Blood was obtained by leukapheresis, after which PBMCs were separated by Ficoll-Histopaque density gradient centrifugation and cryopreserved in liquid nitrogen vapor phase. Analytical flow cytometry was used to check the purity and quantity of every magnetically sorted T cell population. From each sorted fraction, genomic DNA was isolated and quantified by UV absorbance on a Nanodrop 2000c. TCR CDR3 regions were amplified from genomic DNA by multiplex PCR using the deep immunoSEQ assay. For each cell subset, the extracted genomic DNA was distributed evenly across all wells of several immunoSEQ 96-well plates, and each plate served as one replicate. For sorted subsets, each replicate PCR was loaded with 200 ng genomic DNA, equivalent to roughly 30,000 T cell genomes. Purified libraries were measured with a Qubit 3.0 fluorometer, size-checked on a Bioanalyzer 2100, and measured again with the KAPA Library Quantification kit. Every immunoSEQ 96-well plate was sequenced on a separate single-read 150-cycle Illumina NextSeq 550 flow cell. In the paper's pipeline: Because only junctional sequences without quality scores were contained in the immunoSEQ output, filtering matching that applied to full-length reads could not be performed. Sequences were annotated with PyIR, a Python wrapper for IgBLAST v1.9, and V/J genes and CDR3 were assigned using IMGT germline references. Reads with weak V/J assignments (E-value above 1e-6), missing CDR3, stop codons, out-of-frame junctions, or ambiguous translated residues were removed. V3J clonotypes were defined as sequences sharing an identical inferred V gene, J gene, and CDR3 amino acid sequence. Percentage overlap between repertoires was calculated by dividing the number of shared unique clonotypes by the size of the smaller repertoire. Repertoire richness was assessed with RTK rarefaction, the Chao1 estimator, and Recon v2.1 estimates of unobserved clonotypes. OLGA was used to compute generation probabilities for all TCRbeta clonotypes that the gDNA method yielded from a few donors. TCRdb obtained this table from immuneACCESS and retained in-frame rearrangements with V and J assigned. These tables miss some clones; where compared with another copy, unresolved V genes account for less than half of the shortfall, and the remainder is unexplained. That table furnishes V, J and clone size, whereas the DNA furnished D and trimming. This sample has some 2 million clones in its table, and just under 95% of those were observed once. The ten largest clones capture approximately 1.2% of the sample.

The V and J segments used are TRBV5-6 and TRBJ2-1; a tentative D call is TRBD1 (5 bases match). The sample was naive CD8+ T cells sorted from blood. The sample's cell subset or site, from its label and the paper: CD45RA+CCR7+. This clonotype was obtained from a man aged 18 to 29 in good health. Here is the DNA: TGTGCCAGCAGTTACGGACAATACTACAATGAGCAGTTCTTC. It encodes CASSYGQYYNEQFF.